The 27 T cell receptor beta chains given below trace back to one sample, sequenced in a study of CD8 T cells in Susac syndrome. cDNA came from roughly 0.5 to 1 ug RNA primed by random hexamers. Each CDR3 protein gets one entry after TCRdb re-called the immunoSEQ multiplex PCR reads with MiXCR. The data show 120,000 or so distinct CDR3 sequences, with about 94% seen just once and 0.2% to 0.25% held by the top ten. The specimen sequenced was CD8+ T cells from PBMCs. All receptors derive from a human donor with Susac syndrome.

This clonotype was seen only once. V usage is TRBV27 and J usage is TRBJ1-2, with TRBD1 identical over 9 bases. The CDR3 runs 12 residues. Germline V gene data show CDR1 as MNHEY and CDR2 as SMNVEV (reference sequence). J lost 7 bases, V lost 6 bases, and 3 bases had no gene match. CDR3: CASRQGALGYTF. The CDR3 bases are TGTGCCAGCAGACAGGGGGCGCTTGGCTACACCTTC.

The chain employs TRBV7-3 and TRBJ2-3; TRBD1 matches 7 bases. CDR1 and CDR2 (germline): SGHTA, FQGTGA. V was clipped by 5 bases and J by 2 bases; unmatched bases: 4. The CDR3 runs to 14 residues. The CDR3 DNA reads as TGTGCCAGCAGCCCCGGGACAGCCACAGATACGCAGTATTTT. Translation gives CASSPGTATDTQYF.

V is TRBV7-9 and J is TRBJ1-2; 9 bases agree with TRBD1. The V gene's germline CDR1 is SEHNR and CDR2 FQNEAQ (reference sequence). The CDR3 length is 14 residues. V lost 6 bases to trimming and J lost 4 bases; unmatched junction nucleotides: 6. The CDR3 DNA reads TGTGCCAGCAGTTATGACAGGGGGACCTATGGCTACACCTTC. Its protein product is CASSYDRGTYGYTF.

The chain carries TRBV5-6 and TRBJ2-3; D is undetermined. Germline V gene lookup returns CDR1 SGHDT and CDR2 YYEEEE. The V end was cut by 0 bases, the J end by 0 bases, with 5 bases between. The CDR3 extends over 14 amino acids. The CDR3 DNA reads as TGTGCCAGCAGCTTGGGGGAAAGCACAGATACGCAGTATTTT. Amino acid sequence: CASSLGESTDTQYF.

This clonotype came up a few times. The rearrangement uses TRBV14 and TRBJ2-7, with 7 positions matching TRBD1. There are 13 residues in the CDR3. Per germline, CDR1 SGHDN and CDR2 FVKESK. V lost 3 bases to trimming and J lost 2 bases; unmatched junction nucleotides: 1. In nucleotides, the CDR3 is TGTGCCAGCAGCCAGGGACAGACCTACGAGCAGTACTTC. It encodes CASSQGQTYEQYF.

In DNA, the CDR3 is TGTGCCAGCAGTGTCGCGGGAGGGCTACCCAATGAGCAGTTCTTC. It codes for CASSVAGGLPNEQFF. V is TRBV6-4 and J is TRBJ2-1; 9 bases map to TRBD2. CDR1 and CDR2 (germline): MRHNA, SNTAGT. CDR3 size: 15 residues. With 4 bases clipped from V and 6 bases from J, the junction kept 7 bases outside the gene matches.

The chain combines TRBV13 with TRBJ2-4; possibly TRBD2 for D (5 bases). The CDR3 has 13 residues. Trimming left V 5 bases short and J 4 bases short, with 9 bases between. Germline-derived CDR1 and CDR2 are PRHDT and FYEKMQ (reference sequence). This CDR3 is CASSPGLKNIQYF. CDR3 bases: TGTGCCAGCAGCCCAGGACTGAAAAACATTCAGTACTTC. The entire variable domain, with the rest obtained from reference TRBV13 and TRBJ2-4, is as follows: AAGVIQSPRHLIKEKRETATLKCYPIPRHDTVYWYQQGPGQDPQFLISFYEKMQSDKGSIPDRFSAQQFSDYHSELNMSSLELGDSALYFCASSPGLKNIQYFGAGTRLSVL.

The chain recombines TRBV4-2 with TRBJ1-2, with a tentative D call TRBD1 (6 bases). From germline, CDR1 is LGHNA and CDR2 YNFKEQ. The CDR3 has 15 residues. With 0 bases removed from V and 4 bases from J, the gap between germline ends came to 12 bases. The CDR3 DNA follows: TGTGCCAGCAGCCAAGAAACAGGGAAGGGCTATGGCTACACCTTC. Amino acid sequence: CASSQETGKGYGYTF.

The J gene is TRBJ1-5, the V gene TRBV12-3 or TRBV12-4; TRBD1 matches at 8 bases. With V trimmed by 7 bases and J by 4 bases, 9 bases remained unmatched. This CDR3 contains 15 residues. CDR3 sequence reads: CASTLGQGLNQPQHF. CDR3 nucleotides: TGTGCCAGCACCCTTGGACAGGGTCTAAATCAGCCCCAGCATTTT.

CDR3 bases: TGCAGTGCTACTTTCCGGCAGACGGAAGGCTACACCTTC. Its protein is CSATFRQTEGYTF. This sequence joins TRBV20-1 and TRBJ1-2; unclear D gene. Germline assignment: CDR1 DFQATT and CDR2 SNEGSKA (reference sequence). CDR3 size: 13 residues. V was cut by 4 bases and J by 8 bases, with 17 bases left in between.

The V gene is TRBV6-5, the J gene TRBJ2-2; a possible D gene is TRBD1 (5 bases). Trimming shortened V by 10 bases and J by 1 base, and 7 bases separated the two germline ends. CDR3 size: 12 residues. CDR1 and CDR2 from the germline V gene are MNHEY and SVGAGI. This CDR3 is CAITGNTGELFF. As DNA, the CDR3 is TGTGCCATTACAGGGAACACCGGGGAGCTGTTTTTT.

This chain uses TRBV7-9 with TRBJ2-1; D gene ambiguous. Between the trimmed V and J ends, which lost 2 bases and 0 bases, there was a span of 8 bases. The CDR3 is 15 amino acids. The germline CDR1 and CDR2 sequences are SEHNR and FQNEAQ (reference sequence). The CDR3 spells CASSLPPSSYNEQFF. Written as DNA, the CDR3 is TGTGCCAGCAGCTTACCCCCGAGCTCCTACAATGAGCAGTTCTTC.

This chain connects TRBV4-1 to TRBJ2-5, with TRBD2 identical over 11 bases. The V gene's germline CDR1 is MGHRA and CDR2 YSYEKL. V lost 0 bases to trimming and J lost 3 bases; unmatched junction nucleotides: 3. The CDR3 runs to 16 residues. DNA for the CDR3: TGCGCCAGCAGCCAAGATACGGGACTAGCGGAAGAGACCCAGTACTTC. Encoded protein: CASSQDTGLAEETQYF.

The J gene is TRBJ1-2, the V gene TRBV27; TRBD1 matches 7 bases. The V gene's germline CDR1 is MNHEY and CDR2 SMNVEV (reference sequence). The CDR3 loop spans 14 amino acids. Trimming took 4 bases from V and 3 from J; bases not matched to a gene: 5. The CDR3 coding sequence is TGTGCCAGCAGTTACGGGCAGGGGGACTATGGCTACACCTTC. It translates to CASSYGQGDYGYTF.

The chain has TRBV7-2 and TRBJ2-5; 8 nucleotides match TRBD2. The CDR3 covers 13 residues. CDR1 SGHTA and CDR2 FQGNSA come from the germline V gene. V dropped 5 bases and J dropped 5; count of bases not matched to a gene: 4. The chain's CDR3 is CASSGAGVETQYF. In DNA, the CDR3 is TGTGCCAGCAGCGGAGCGGGAGTGGAGACCCAGTACTTC.

This chain links TRBV5-1 with TRBJ1-4; possibly TRBD1 for D (5 bases). CDR3 length: 14 residues. Germline CDR1 and CDR2: SGHRS and YFSETQ. Trimming left V 3 bases short and J 3 bases short, with 9 bases between. The CDR3 nucleotides read TGCGCCAGCAGCTGGGACCTACCTAATGAAAAACTGTTTTTT. Its translation: CASSWDLPNEKLFF.

The chain links TRBV5-1 to TRBJ1-1; D not resolved. Trimming left V 7 bases short and J 9 bases short, with 13 bases between. The CDR3 is made up of 11 amino acids. Germline loops: CDR1 SGHRS, CDR2 YFSETQ. CDR3 nucleotide sequence: TGCGCCAGCCGCTGGGCGTCCAAAGCTTTCTTT. It encodes CASRWASKAFF. The entire variable domain, with the rest obtained from reference TRBV5-1 and TRBJ1-1, is as follows: KAGVTQTPRYLIKTRGQQVTLSCSPISGHRSVSWYQQTPGQGLQFLFEYFSETQRNKGNFPGRFSGRQFSNSRSEMNVSTLELGDSALYLCASRWASKAFFGQGTRLTVV.

The rearrangement joins TRBV18 to TRBJ2-5; D unresolved. This CDR3 has 13 residues. Germline loops: CDR1 KGHSH, CDR2 LQKENI. Trimming took 6 bases from V and 2 from J, leaving 10 bases between them. In DNA form, the CDR3 reads TGTGCCAGCTCTCCAGAAGCACAAGAGACCCAGTACTTC. Encoded protein: CASSPEAQETQYF.

The genes are TRBV18 and TRBJ1-1, with unresolved D. The CDR3 sequence is 13 residues long. V was trimmed by 2 bases and J by 4 bases, leaving 8 bases between them. CDR1 KGHSH and CDR2 LQKENI come from the germline V gene. CDR3 sequence: CASSPYTGTEAFF. In DNA form, the CDR3 reads TGTGCCAGCTCACCATATACGGGCACTGAAGCTTTCTTT.

The gene calls are TRBV9 and TRBJ2-1; 8 nucleotides agree with TRBD2. Looked up from germline, CDR1 is SGDLS and CDR2 is YYNGEE. The length of the CDR3 is 14 residues. With V trimmed by 2 bases and J by 5 bases, 3 bases remained unmatched. In DNA, the CDR3 is TGTGCCAGCAGCGTCGGACTAGCTGACAATGAGCAGTTCTTC. It yields the protein CASSVGLADNEQFF.

The chain is built from TRBV11-1 and TRBJ2-3, with TRBD1 matching over 11 bases. Germline-derived CDR1 and CDR2 are SGHAT and FQDESV (reference sequence). J lost 3 bases, V lost 5 bases, and 4 bases had no gene match. The length of the CDR3 is 15 residues. The CDR3 region has the DNA TGTGCCAGCAGCGGGGGACAGGGGGTTACAGATACGCAGTATTTT. Translated: CASSGGQGVTDTQYF.

The chain recombines TRBV12-3 or TRBV12-4 with TRBJ2-1; TRBD2 aligns across 13 bases. This CDR3 is built from 15 residues. Trimming at V came to 5 bases and at J to 10 bases, leaving 8 bases not matched to a gene. The CDR3, as DNA: TGTGCCAGCAGTCCCCGGACTAGCGGGAGTGGAGAGCAGTTCTTC. Protein sequence: CASSPRTSGSGEQFF.

The CDR3 DNA sequence: TGTGCCACCAGTGATGCGGGAAGCTCCTACAATGAGCAGTTCTTC. Translated: CATSDAGSSYNEQFF. This rearrangement joins TRBV24-1 to TRBJ2-1; D perhaps matches TRBD2 (6 bases). The CDR3 length is 15 residues. V was pared by 3 bases and J by 0 bases, with 8 bases between. The V gene's germline CDR1 is KGHDR and CDR2 SFDVKD.

The J gene is TRBJ2-3, the V gene TRBV12-3 or TRBV12-4, with D possibly being TRBD1 or TRBD2 (5 bases each). The CDR3 extends over 15 amino acids. The V end lost 6 bases, the J end lost 4 bases, and 17 bases lay between the germline ends. CDR3 protein: CASSRPGTSPDTQYF. The CDR3 DNA reads as TGTGCCAGCAGCCGACCGGGGACCAGTCCAGATACGCAGTATTTT.

The CDR3 coding sequence is TGCGCCAGCAGCTTGGGCAGCAGTCCTAACTATGGCTACACCTTC. It translates to CASSLGSSPNYGYTF. The V and J genes are TRBV5-1 and TRBJ1-2; D is uncertain. Germline assignment: CDR1 SGHRS and CDR2 YFSETQ. The CDR3 spans 15 residues. Trimming pared 0 bases from V and 0 bases from J, leaving 9 bases between.

The table lists this clonotype with a count of one. J is TRBJ1-2 and V is TRBV25-1, with D unresolved. The CDR3 covers 13 residues. Germline-derived CDR1 and CDR2 are MGHDK and SYGVNS. With 4 bases removed from V and 4 bases from J, the gap between germline ends came to 10 bases. CDR3 in amino acids: CASSGPLGYGYTF. The CDR3 DNA reads TGTGCCAGCAGTGGTCCGCTAGGCTATGGCTACACCTTC.

The V call is TRBV13, the J call TRBJ2-5; D not resolved. Germline CDR1 and CDR2: PRHDT and FYEKMQ (reference sequence). V shed 6 bases and J shed 2 bases, with 7 bases lying between them. This CDR3 region has 12 residues. CDR3 loop: CASRDDQETQYF. CDR3 bases: TGTGCCAGCAGGGACGATCAAGAGACCCAGTACTTC.